The 10 T cell receptor beta chains reported below all come from one sample, sequenced in a study of T cell repertoires in cytomegalovirus infection. Their specific antigens are unknown. TCRdb processed the reads anew with MiXCR; each CDR3 protein has one entry. The sample lists under 30,000 distinct CDR3 sequences; approximately 24% were seen once. The sample consisted of CD8+ T cells from cultured PBMCs, taken from culture after CMV antigen stimulation. The origin of the receptors is a human donor in good health (CMV status not recorded). Some clones in this sample may be carry-over from other donors' samples.

This clonotype has a count of ten or more. The chain links TRBV4-1 to TRBJ2-2, with D tentatively TRBD1 or TRBD2 (5 bases each). V shed 6 bases and J shed 9 bases, with 23 bases lying between them. The CDR3 is made up of 16 amino acids. CDR1 and CDR2 (germline): MGHRA, YSYEKL. CDR3 nucleotides: TGCGCCAGCAGTCCCGAGGGGTCTAGCTCGAGGCGGGAGCTGTTTTTT. Encoded protein: CASSPEGSSSRRELFF.

The rearrangement uses TRBV4-3 and TRBJ2-1; 7 bases are a match to TRBD2. The V gene's germline CDR1 is LGHNA and CDR2 YSLEER. This CDR3 is 15 amino acids long. The V gene end was trimmed by 5 bases and the J gene end by 9 bases; junction bases not matched to a gene: 13. The CDR3 region has the DNA TGCGCCAGCAGCTCCAGCGGGGCCTCGACGGCTGAGCAGTTCTTC. As protein: CASSSSGASTAEQFF.

This clonotype was observed many times. The CDR3 loop reads CASSQEPSAGGHEQFF. Written as DNA, the CDR3 is TGCGCCAGCAGCCAAGAACCCTCCGCAGGGGGCCATGAGCAGTTCTTC. The chain uses TRBV4-3 and TRBJ2-1; 8 bases align to TRBD1. CDR3 length equals 16 residues. Germline-derived CDR1 and CDR2 are LGHNA and YSLEER. V dropped 0 bases and J dropped 8; count of bases not matched to a gene: 9.

This clonotype has a handful of counts. This sequence joins TRBV10-3 and TRBJ1-5; D ambiguous. Trimming shortened V by 0 bases and J by 5 bases, and 5 bases separated the two germline ends. This CDR3 has 13 residues. Germline V gene lookup returns CDR1 ENHRY and CDR2 SYGVKD. The CDR3, as DNA: TGTGCCATCAGTGAGTCCGGGGATCAGCCCCAGCATTTT. Translating gives CAISESGDQPQHF.

The chain couples TRBV13 to TRBJ1-2, with D possibly TRBD1 on 6 matching bases. This CDR3 has 14 residues. The germline V and J ends were trimmed by 5 bases and 8 bases, with 18 bases remaining between them. Germline CDR1 reads PRHDT; CDR2 reads FYEKMQ (reference sequence). CDR3 DNA sequence: TGTGCCAGCAGCCCCGCAACAGGGATGGGAGGCTACACCTTC. This gives the protein CASSPATGMGGYTF.

The rearrangement joins TRBV18 to TRBJ1-1; 7 nucleotides agree with TRBD1. After removal of 4 bases from V and 5 bases from J, the junction contained 10 bases not matched to a gene. This CDR3 spans 15 amino acids. Germline V gene sequence: CDR1 KGHSH, CDR2 LQKENI. The CDR3 sequence: CASSLPVTGRTEAFF. The CDR3 DNA sequence: TGTGCCAGCTCACTCCCCGTGACAGGGAGGACTGAAGCTTTCTTT.

The genes are TRBV5-6 and TRBJ2-3, with TRBD2 identical over 7 bases. The V gene's germline CDR1 is SGHDT and CDR2 YYEEEE. Unmatched junction bases numbered 9, after V lost 3 bases and J lost 5 bases. The CDR3 is made up of 15 amino acids. The CDR3 nucleotides are TGTGCCAGCAGCTCGGAAAGACTAGCTCTAGATACGCAGTATTTT. Its protein is CASSSERLALDTQYF.

The chain carries TRBV5-1 and TRBJ2-7; D is unclear. Trimming took off 0 bases at V and 3 bases at J, with 10 bases between the two ends. Germline CDR1 is SGHRS and CDR2 is YFSETQ. CDR3 length equals 14 residues. The CDR3 reads CASSLDAPNYEQYF. CDR3 sequence (DNA): TGCGCCAGCAGCTTGGACGCCCCCAACTACGAGCAGTACTTC.

The rearrangement links TRBV19 to TRBJ2-5, with TRBD1 matching 7 bases. Germline CDR1 LNHDA, CDR2 SQIVND (reference sequence). With V trimmed by 5 bases and J by 5 bases, 5 bases remained unmatched. The CDR3 is 13 amino acids. The CDR3 DNA follows: TGTGCCAGTAGTGACCAGGGGGAGGAGACCCAGTACTTC. Translating it yields CASSDQGEETQYF. The full variable domain, rest sourced from reference TRBV19 and TRBJ2-5, is DGGITQSPKYLFRKEGQNVTLSCEQNLNHDAMYWYRQDPGQGLRLIYYSQIVNDFQKGDIAEGYSVSREKKESFPLTVTSAQKNPTAFYLCASSDQGEETQYFGPGTRLLVL.

This clonotype was seen ten or more times. In DNA, the CDR3 is TGTGCCACCCAACAGGGGGATGGACAGCCCCAGCATTTT. This encodes CATQQGDGQPQHF. The rearrangement joins TRBV2 to TRBJ1-5, with 8 bases identical to TRBD1. The CDR3 is 13 amino acids. The ends lost 10 bases at V and 7 bases at J; junction bases unmatched: 9. The V gene's germline CDR1 is SNHLY and CDR2 FYNNEI.